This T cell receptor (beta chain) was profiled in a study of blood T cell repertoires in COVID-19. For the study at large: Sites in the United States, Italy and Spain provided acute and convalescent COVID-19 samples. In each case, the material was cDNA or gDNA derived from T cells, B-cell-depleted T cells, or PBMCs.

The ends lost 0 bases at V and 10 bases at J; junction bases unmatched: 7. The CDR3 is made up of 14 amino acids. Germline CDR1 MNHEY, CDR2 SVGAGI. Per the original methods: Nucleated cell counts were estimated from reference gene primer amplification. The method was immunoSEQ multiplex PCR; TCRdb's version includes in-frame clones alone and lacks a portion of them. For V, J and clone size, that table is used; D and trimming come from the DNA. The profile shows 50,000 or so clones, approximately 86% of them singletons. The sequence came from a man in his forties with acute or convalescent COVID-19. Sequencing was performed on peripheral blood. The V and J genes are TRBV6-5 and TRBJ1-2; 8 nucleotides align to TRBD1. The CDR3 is CASSYSQDRVVYTF. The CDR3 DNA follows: TGTGCCAGCAGTTACTCCCAGGACAGGGTAGTCTACACCTTC.